This T cell receptor (beta chain) stems from a study of OX40 agonist ivuxolimab in advanced cancers. Study overall: From roughly 20 to 79 years was the age range, with a mean of roughly 59 years, and around 83% were male.

Profiled with immunoSEQ multiplex PCR; TCRdb holds only in-frame clones, not every one. The table has about 67,000 clones, about 84% seen once. Germline V gene data show CDR1 as KGHSH and CDR2 as LQKENI. V lost 0 bases and J 4 bases, leaving 15 bases between the germline ends. This CDR3 contains 16 residues. V usage is TRBV18 and J usage is TRBJ1-2, with D possibly being TRBD1 (5 bases). This receptor was identified in an adult with an advanced solid tumor such as melanoma, head and neck, liver or kidney cancer. The sample was CD4+ or CD8+ T cells sorted from blood, taken in a trial of the OX40 agonist ivuxolimab. In DNA, the CDR3 is TGTGCCAGCTCACCACCAAGCTCGGGGGACGGCTATGGCTACACCTTC. This codes for CASSPPSSGDGYGYTF.